Detailed here is one T cell receptor (beta chain). Its antigen is not identified. The CDR3 is made up of 16 amino acids. V shed 4 bases and J 0 bases; nucleotides not matched to a gene: 6. In germline, CDR1 is SQVTM, CDR2 ANQGSEA. The data derive from a study of cytomegalovirus exposure and HLA in healthy donors. PCR was performed using 60 Vbeta and 13 Jbeta primers. Libraries were prepared by immunoSEQ multiplex PCR; TCRdb keeps only in-frame clonotypes and omits some of them. The sample has 160,000 or so clones. Study-wide results and caveats: An analysis that was carried out later associated 15,000 to 20,000 TCR beta sequences with HLA alleles at 0.05 false discovery rate.

The clonotype comes from a man aged 30-40 years in good health and CMV-seronegative. The sample comprised PBMCs. The genes are TRBV29-1 and TRBJ2-1, with 10 bases that match TRBD2. The CDR3 spells CSVVEREGPSYNEQFF. The CDR3 coding sequence is TGCAGCGTTGTTGAGCGGGAGGGCCCCTCCTACAATGAGCAGTTCTTC.